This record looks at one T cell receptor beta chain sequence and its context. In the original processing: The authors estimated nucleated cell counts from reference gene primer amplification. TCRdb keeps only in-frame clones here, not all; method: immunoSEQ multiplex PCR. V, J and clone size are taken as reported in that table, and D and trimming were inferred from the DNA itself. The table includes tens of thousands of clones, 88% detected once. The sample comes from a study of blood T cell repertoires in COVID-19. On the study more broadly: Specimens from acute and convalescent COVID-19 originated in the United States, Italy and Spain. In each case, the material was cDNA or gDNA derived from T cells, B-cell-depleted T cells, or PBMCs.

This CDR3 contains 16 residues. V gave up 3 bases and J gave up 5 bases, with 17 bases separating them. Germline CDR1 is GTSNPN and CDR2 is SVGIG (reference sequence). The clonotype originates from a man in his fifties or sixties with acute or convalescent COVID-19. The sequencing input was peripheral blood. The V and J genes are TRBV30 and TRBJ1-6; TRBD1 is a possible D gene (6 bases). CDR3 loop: CAWRPRGGGHNSPLHF. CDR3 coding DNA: TGTGCCTGGAGACCCCGAGGCGGGGGGCATAATTCACCCCTCCACTTT. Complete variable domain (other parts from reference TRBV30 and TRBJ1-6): SQTIHQWPATLVQPVGSPLSLECTVEGTSNPNLYWYRQAAGRGLQLLFYSVGIGQISSEVPQNLSASRPQDRQFILSSKKLLLSDSGFYLCAWRPRGGGHNSPLHFGNGTRLTVT.